The next 21 T cell receptor beta chains were all read from a single sample in a study of CD8 T cells in Susac syndrome. Random hexamers were used to reverse transcribe an amount of roughly 0.45 to 1 ug RNA. TCRdb reprocessed the immunoSEQ multiplex PCR reads with MiXCR, giving one entry per CDR3 protein. The sample yields about 210,000 distinct CDR3 sequences, around 95% seen once. Sequenced: CD4+ T cells from PBMCs. Source of these receptors: a human donor with multiple sclerosis.

V and J are TRBV29-1 and TRBJ2-3; no definite D call. Germline lookup yields CDR1 SQVTM and CDR2 ANQGSEA. Deletions cut 5 bases from V and 6 bases from J, with 3 bases between. This CDR3 contains 9 residues. Here the CDR3 reads CSVSDTQYF. CDR3 nucleotide sequence: TGCAGCGTTTCGGATACGCAGTATTTT.

The V and J genes are TRBV29-1 and TRBJ2-5; a weak D match, TRBD2 (6 bases). The CDR3 length is 12 residues. CDR1 and CDR2 from the germline V gene are SQVTM and ANQGSEA. CDR3 in DNA: TGCAGTTTCTCCGTGGGGGGTGAGACCCAGTACTTC. This gives the protein CSFSVGGETQYF. Full variable domain (missing parts from reference TRBV29-1 and TRBJ2-5): SAVISQKPSRDICQRGTSLTIQCQVDSQVTMMFWYRQQPGQSLTLIATANQGSEATYESGFVIDKFPISRPNLTFSTLTVSNMSPEDSSIYLCSFSVGGETQYFGPGTRLLVL.

CDR3 loop: CSAATGGSNQPQHF. Written as DNA, the CDR3 is TGCAGTGCTGCGACAGGGGGAAGCAATCAGCCCCAGCATTTT. The chain recombines TRBV20-1 with TRBJ1-5; 9 positions agree with TRBD1. J lost 1 base, V lost 5 bases, and 3 bases had no gene match. CDR3 length: 14 residues. Germline CDR1 is DFQATT and CDR2 is SNEGSKA (reference sequence).

In its sample, this clonotype was seen once. This chain joins TRBV13 and TRBJ2-3; TRBD1 matches at 11 bases. The CDR3 contains 15 residues. V lost 4 bases and J lost 3; bases outside the gene matches: 3. Germline V gene sequence: CDR1 PRHDT, CDR2 FYEKMQ (reference sequence). CDR3 protein: CASSSDRGQTDTQYF. The CDR3, as DNA: TGTGCCAGCAGCTCGGACAGGGGGCAAACAGATACGCAGTATTTT.

CDR3 in DNA: TGTGCCAGCAGCCACGGGACGGTTAACTATGGCTACACCTTC. It specifies CASSHGTVNYGYTF. The V and J genes are TRBV5-6 and TRBJ1-2, with TRBD1 as a possible D gene (5 bases). Trimming removed 4 bases from V and 1 base from J, with 11 bases in between. Germline-derived CDR1 and CDR2 are SGHDT and YYEEEE. The CDR3 is 14 amino acids.

CDR3 coding DNA: TGTGCCAGCAGCCAAAGGACTAGCGGAGGCCGAGAGACCCAGTACTTC. Translated: CASSQRTSGGRETQYF. V usage is TRBV3-1 and J usage is TRBJ2-5, with 10 bases aligning to TRBD2. Germline CDR1 LGHDT, CDR2 YNNKEL (reference sequence). The J segment lost 4 bases and the V segment lost 2 bases, leaving 7 bases of the junction unmatched. The CDR3 is made up of 16 amino acids.

This clonotype appeared a single time. The chain uses TRBV20-1 and TRBJ2-7; weak D call: TRBD2 (5 bases). CDR1 is DFQATT, CDR2 SNEGSKA, per germline (reference sequence). The CDR3 sequence is 12 residues long. Written as DNA, the CDR3 is TGCAGCACGGAGGACCTCCCCTACGAGCAGTACTTC. This encodes CSTEDLPYEQYF.

V is TRBV30 and J is TRBJ2-7; D may be TRBD1 (6 bases). Per the germline V gene, CDR1 is GTSNPN and CDR2 is SVGIG (reference sequence). There are 13 residues in the CDR3. V lost 2 bases and J 4 bases, leaving 12 bases between the germline ends. CDR3 DNA: TGTGCCTGGAGTTTGGACAGATCATACGAGCAGTACTTC. Amino acid sequence: CAWSLDRSYEQYF.

This clonotype has just a few counts. This rearrangement joins TRBV12-3 or TRBV12-4 to TRBJ2-1; TRBD2 agrees at 7 bases. The CDR3 is 15 amino acids. Trimming at V came to 5 bases and at J to 7 bases, leaving 11 bases not matched to a gene. The CDR3 loop reads CASSPPGLPLNEQFF. The DNA of the CDR3 is TGTGCCAGCAGTCCGCCGGGACTACCTCTGAATGAGCAGTTCTTC.

The chain has TRBV29-1 and TRBJ1-4; 10 bases fit TRBD1. Germline V lookup: CDR1 SQVTM, CDR2 ANQGSEA. V lost 7 bases to trimming and J lost 2 bases; unmatched junction nucleotides: 4. This CDR3 has 14 residues. This CDR3 is CSAGQGGTNEKLFF. The CDR3 nucleotides are TGCAGCGCTGGACAGGGGGGCACTAATGAAAAACTGTTTTTT.

The chain has TRBV9 and TRBJ2-7, with 10 bases lining up with TRBD1. The CDR3 totals 15 residues. V dropped 0 bases and J dropped 1; count of bases not matched to a gene: 1. The germline gives CDR1 SGDLS, CDR2 YYNGEE. The CDR3 spells CASSVGTGGSYEQYF. In DNA form, the CDR3 reads TGTGCCAGCAGCGTAGGGACAGGGGGTTCCTACGAGCAGTACTTC.

The count of this clonotype is one. This chain connects TRBV5-6 to TRBJ1-5; TRBD1 matches at 7 bases. The CDR3 spans 16 residues. V dropped 2 bases and J dropped 4; count of bases not matched to a gene: 9. Germline V gene sequence: CDR1 SGHDT, CDR2 YYEEEE. CDR3 region: CASSFNQGELNQPQHF. The CDR3, as DNA: TGTGCCAGCAGCTTCAACCAGGGGGAACTAAATCAGCCCCAGCATTTT.

The genes are TRBV6-2 or TRBV6-3 and TRBJ2-1; 8 nucleotides align to TRBD2. There are 15 residues in the CDR3. Germline V gene sequence: CDR1 MNHEY, CDR2 SVGEGT. V shed 5 bases, J shed 1 base, and the junction held 4 bases outside the gene matches. The CDR3 DNA sequence: TGTGCCAGCAGTACCCTAGCGGGTTCCTACAATGAGCAGTTCTTC. Protein product: CASSTLAGSYNEQFF.

The rearrangement uses TRBV20-1 and TRBJ1-2; a weak D match, TRBD1 (6 bases). In germline, CDR1 is DFQATT, CDR2 SNEGSKA (reference sequence). The CDR3 length is 13 residues. Trimming pared 6 bases from V and 2 bases from J, leaving 13 bases between. CDR3 nucleotides: TGCAGTGCCCGTAACGACAGGAACTATGGCTACACCTTC. Encoded protein: CSARNDRNYGYTF.

The chain carries TRBV28 and TRBJ2-1; D not certain. This CDR3 region has 14 residues. CDR1 is MDHEN, CDR2 SYDVKM, per germline. The V and J ends lost 8 bases and 3 bases respectively, with 14 bases between them. CDR3 nucleotide sequence: TGTGCCAGCCTGTCCCCCACCAACTACAATGAGCAGTTCTTC. Its protein is CASLSPTNYNEQFF.

The V gene is TRBV7-8, the J gene TRBJ2-7; 12 nucleotides match TRBD1. The CDR3 is 16 residues long. Germline CDR1 SGHVS, CDR2 FQNEAQ. V gave up 3 bases and J gave up 5 bases; unmatched junction bases: 8. CDR3 loop: CASSFSTGTGGHEQYF. The CDR3 bases are TGTGCCAGCAGCTTTAGTACCGGGACAGGGGGCCACGAGCAGTACTTC.

The gene calls are TRBV5-4 and TRBJ2-3, with TRBD1 matching over 7 bases. With V trimmed by 1 base and J by 7 bases, 9 bases remained unmatched. Germline V gene lookup returns CDR1 SGHNT and CDR2 YYREEE (reference sequence). The CDR3 totals 15 residues. The CDR3 DNA reads as TGTGCCAGCAGCTTGCCCAATACGGGACAGAATACGCAGTATTTT. Translated, it gives CASSLPNTGQNTQYF.

CDR3 region: CSARGLASGTGELFF. CDR3 DNA: TGCAGTGCTAGGGGACTAGCGAGCGGGACCGGGGAGCTGTTTTTT. The chain is built from TRBV20-1 and TRBJ2-2, with 10 bases that match TRBD2. This CDR3 region has 15 residues. Germline V gene lookup returns CDR1 DFQATT and CDR2 SNEGSKA (reference sequence). The V and J ends lost 3 bases and 5 bases, in that order; junction bases with no gene match: 6.

The rearrangement links TRBV29-1 to TRBJ2-1; TRBD2 aligns across 8 bases. CDR1 is SQVTM and CDR2 is ANQGSEA in the germline V gene. The CDR3 totals 16 residues. With V trimmed by 4 bases and J by 6 bases, 14 bases remained unmatched. CDR3 nucleotides: TGCAGCGTTGGTAGAGGGGCTAGCGGGTCGGTCAATGAGCAGTTCTTC. Translating gives CSVGRGASGSVNEQFF.

The rearrangement uses TRBV11-2 and TRBJ1-1; the D gene is possibly TRBD1 (5 bases). The CDR3 runs 15 residues. CDR1 SGHAT and CDR2 FQNNGV come from the germline V gene. V was shortened by 0 bases and J by 5 bases, with 13 bases between the two germline ends. The CDR3 region is CASSLDSGSWTEAFF. CDR3 DNA sequence: TGTGCCAGCAGCTTAGATTCAGGGAGTTGGACTGAAGCTTTCTTT. Filled out from reference TRBV11-2 and TRBJ1-1, the complete variable domain reads EAGVAQSPRYKIIEKRQSVAFWCNPISGHATLYWYQQILGQGPKLLIQFQNNGVVDDSQLPKDRFSAERLKGVDSTLKIQPAKLEDSAVYLCASSLDSGSWTEAFFGQGTRLTVV.

The genes are TRBV29-1 and TRBJ2-7, with D perhaps TRBD2 (5 bases). CDR3 size: 12 residues. Germline assignment: CDR1 SQVTM and CDR2 ANQGSEA. V was trimmed by 5 bases and J by 2 bases, leaving 10 bases between them. CDR3: CSVSAAPYEQYF. Here the CDR3 DNA reads TGCAGCGTTTCAGCGGCCCCCTACGAGCAGTACTTC.